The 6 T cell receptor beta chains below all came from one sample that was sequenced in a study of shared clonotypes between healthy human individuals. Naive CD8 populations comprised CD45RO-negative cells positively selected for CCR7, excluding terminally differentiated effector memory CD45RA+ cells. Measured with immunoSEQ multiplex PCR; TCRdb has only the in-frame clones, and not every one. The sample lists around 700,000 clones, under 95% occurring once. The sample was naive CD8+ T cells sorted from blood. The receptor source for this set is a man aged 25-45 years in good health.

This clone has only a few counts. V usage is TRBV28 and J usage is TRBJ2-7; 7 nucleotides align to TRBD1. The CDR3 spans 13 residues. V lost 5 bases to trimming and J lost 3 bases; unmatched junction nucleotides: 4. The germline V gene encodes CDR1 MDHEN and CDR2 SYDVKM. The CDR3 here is CASSPGQNYEQYF. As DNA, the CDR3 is TGTGCCAGCAGTCCGGGACAGAACTACGAGCAGTACTTC.

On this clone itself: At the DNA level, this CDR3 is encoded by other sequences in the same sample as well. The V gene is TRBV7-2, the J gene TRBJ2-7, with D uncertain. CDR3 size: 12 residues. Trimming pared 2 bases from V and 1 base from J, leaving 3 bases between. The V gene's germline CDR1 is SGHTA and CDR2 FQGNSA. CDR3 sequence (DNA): TGTGCCAGCAGCTTACCGTCCTACGAGCAGTACTTC. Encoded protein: CASSLPSYEQYF.

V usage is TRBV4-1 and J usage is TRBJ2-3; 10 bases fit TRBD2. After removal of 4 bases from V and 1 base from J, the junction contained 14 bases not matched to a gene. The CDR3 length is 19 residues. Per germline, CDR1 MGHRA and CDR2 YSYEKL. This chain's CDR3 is CASSPLPSGSSTRTDTQYF. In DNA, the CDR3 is TGCGCCAGCAGCCCTCTGCCTAGCGGGAGTTCAACTCGCACAGATACGCAGTATTTT.

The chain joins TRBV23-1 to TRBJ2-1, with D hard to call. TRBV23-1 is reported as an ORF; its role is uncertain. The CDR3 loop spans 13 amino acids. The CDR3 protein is CVKSGVQGNEQFF. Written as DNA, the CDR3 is TGCGTCAAGTCCGGCGTACAAGGTAATGAGCAGTTCTTC.

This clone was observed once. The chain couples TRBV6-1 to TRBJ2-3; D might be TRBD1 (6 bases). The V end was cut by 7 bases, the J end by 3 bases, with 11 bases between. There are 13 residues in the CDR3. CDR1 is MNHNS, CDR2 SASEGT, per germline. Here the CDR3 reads CASTSDRTDTQYF. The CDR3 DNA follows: TGTGCCAGCACCTCGGACAGAACAGATACGCAGTATTTT.

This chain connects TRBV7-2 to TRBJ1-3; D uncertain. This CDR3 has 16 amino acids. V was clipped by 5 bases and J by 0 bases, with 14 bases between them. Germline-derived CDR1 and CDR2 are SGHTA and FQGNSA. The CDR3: CASSPNSLHSGNTIYF. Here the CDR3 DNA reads TGTGCCAGCAGCCCCAATAGTCTGCACTCTGGAAACACCATATATTTT.